This TCR beta chain was profiled in a study of blood T cell repertoires in COVID-19. Study information: COVID-19 samples from acute and convalescent phases originated in the United States, Italy and Spain. In each case, the material was cDNA or gDNA derived from T cells, B-cell-depleted T cells, or PBMCs.

Per the authors' pipeline: Reference gene primers were amplified, and this amplification served to estimate nucleated cell counts. Measured with immunoSEQ multiplex PCR; TCRdb has only the in-frame clones, and not every one. V and J calls and clone size are copied from that table; D and trimming were computed from the DNA. The sample includes about 350,000 clones, about 90% seen only once; the top ten take 3%. Germline V gene sequence: CDR1 LGHDT, CDR2 YNNKEL (reference sequence). The CDR3 consists of 17 residues. V was trimmed by 1 base and J by 4 bases, leaving 14 bases between them. Residents of over 20 US areas, aged about 18 to 95 years, made up the participants.

The clonotype was recovered from a young woman who had recovered from COVID-19. V gene TRBV3-1 (or the pseudogene TRBV3-2) combines with J gene TRBJ1-6; possibly TRBD1 for D (6 bases). Material for sequencing was PBMCs or T cells enriched from blood (not recorded which). The CDR3 reads CASSQVGGQDYNSPLHF. CDR3 nucleotide sequence: TGTGCCAGCAGCCAAGTCGGGGGGCAAGATTATAATTCACCCCTCCACTTT.